This TCR beta chain was observed in a study of blood T cells in healthy people across ages. Study-level results: Age advanced and TCR beta diversity per million T cells fell, roughly linearly. Naive T cell percentage showed a strong correlation with TCR beta diversity.

The second PCR ran about 6 to 12 cycles with a sample-barcoded 5' primer and J-beta primers. Every single cDNA molecule received a tag from a template-switch adaptor with 12 random nucleotides. TCRdb re-analysed the 5' RACE reads in MiXCR, keeping a single row per CDR3 protein. The table records about 1.4 million distinct CDR3 sequences, approximately 60% of them present only once. Note on this clonotype: Its antigen is unknown.

The CDR3 loop spans 14 amino acids. V lost 7 bases and J 4 bases, leaving 14 bases between the germline ends. Germline values: CDR1 MNHEY, CDR2 SMNVEV (reference sequence). The sequenced sample consisted of blood. The chain combines TRBV27 with TRBJ1-5; no clear D. This clonotype was obtained from a young man in good health. CDR3 sequence (DNA): TGTGCCAGCAATTCAGACGGACCGAATCAGCCCCAGCATTTT. Amino acid sequence: CASNSDGPNQPQHF.